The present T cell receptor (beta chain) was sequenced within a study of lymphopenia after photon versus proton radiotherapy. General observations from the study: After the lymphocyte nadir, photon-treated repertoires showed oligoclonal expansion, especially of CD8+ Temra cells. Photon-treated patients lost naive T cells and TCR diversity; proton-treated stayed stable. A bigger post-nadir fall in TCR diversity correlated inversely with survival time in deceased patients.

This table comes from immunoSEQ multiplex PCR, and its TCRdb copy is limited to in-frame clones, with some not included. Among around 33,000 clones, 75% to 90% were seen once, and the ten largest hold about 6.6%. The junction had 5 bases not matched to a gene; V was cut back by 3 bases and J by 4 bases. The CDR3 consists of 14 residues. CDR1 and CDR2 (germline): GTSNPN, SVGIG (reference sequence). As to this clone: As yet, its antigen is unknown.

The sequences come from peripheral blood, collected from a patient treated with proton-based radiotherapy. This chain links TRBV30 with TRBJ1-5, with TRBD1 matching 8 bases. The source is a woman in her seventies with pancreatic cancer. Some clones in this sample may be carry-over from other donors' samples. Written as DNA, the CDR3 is TGTGCCTGGAGCCGGACAGGGTTTAATCAGCCCCAGCATTTT. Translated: CAWSRTGFNQPQHF.